The T cell receptor (beta chain) under discussion was sequenced for a study of identical twins. Whole-study results and caveats: Within twin pairs, the out-of-frame alpha sequences they shared showed excess low generation probability. Zero-insertion analyses were open to partial confounding by invariant MAIT and iNKT cells.

Healthy Caucasians were all of the donors. The CDR3 sequence is 15 residues long. The V and J ends lost 4 bases and 3 bases respectively, with 15 bases between them. Germline-derived CDR1 and CDR2 are MNHNS and SASEGT. In this sample, this clonotype turned up a few times. The antigen is unknown. Each cDNA held unique molecular identifiers, and template switching gave it a universal primer site. TCRdb reanalysed the 5' RACE reads using MiXCR and keeps one entry per CDR3 protein. This sample carries under 300,000 distinct CDR3 sequences, over 12% of them seen once, and the ten largest clones take under 9.5%.

The receptor was isolated from a woman between 18 and 29 years old in good health. The chain uses TRBV6-1 and TRBJ1-1, with a tentative D call TRBD1 (6 bases). Specimen: memory (CD45RO+) T cells sorted from blood. CDR3 loop: CASSARGGLDTEAFF. The CDR3 region has the DNA TGTGCCAGCAGTGCGCGAGGGGGGTTGGACACTGAAGCTTTCTTT.